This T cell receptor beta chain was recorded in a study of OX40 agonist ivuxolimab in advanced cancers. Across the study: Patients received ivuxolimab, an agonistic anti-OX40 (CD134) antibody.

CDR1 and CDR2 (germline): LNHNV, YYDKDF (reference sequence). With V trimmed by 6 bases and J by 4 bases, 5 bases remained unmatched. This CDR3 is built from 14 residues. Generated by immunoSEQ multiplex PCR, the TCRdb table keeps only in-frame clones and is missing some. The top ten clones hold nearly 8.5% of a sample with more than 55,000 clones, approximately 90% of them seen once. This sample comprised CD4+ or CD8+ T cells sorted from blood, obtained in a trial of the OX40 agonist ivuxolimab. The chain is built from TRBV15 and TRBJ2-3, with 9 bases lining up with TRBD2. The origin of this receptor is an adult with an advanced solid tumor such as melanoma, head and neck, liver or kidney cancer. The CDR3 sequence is CATRAGGIADTQYF. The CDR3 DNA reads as TGTGCCACCAGGGCGGGGGGGATCGCAGATACGCAGTATTTT.